Below are 14 T cell receptor beta chains sequenced from a single sample in a study of beta chain features in type 1 diabetes. The whole isolated RNA underwent reverse transcription, so sequencing captured expressed TCRB transcripts. The method was immunoSEQ multiplex PCR; TCRdb's version includes in-frame clones alone and lacks a portion of them. The table records 200,000 to 250,000 clones, about a tenth of them present only once. Sequencing input: central memory CD4+ T cells from blood. The receptors stem from a man aged 18 to 29 in good health.

This clone was picked up a small number of times. The CDR3 DNA is TGCAGCGTTGAAGGTGGGTCGCCCGCCGGAGGGAGTGAAGCTTTCTTT. Encoded protein: CSVEGGSPAGGSEAFF. The rearrangement uses TRBV29-1 and TRBJ1-1; D is uncertain. Trimming stripped 1 base from V and 7 bases from J, with 22 bases between. The CDR3 covers 16 residues. Looked up from germline, CDR1 is SQVTM and CDR2 is ANQGSEA.

This clone has more than one count but fewer than ten. The CDR3 spells CASRSLRSTYNEQFF. Written as DNA, the CDR3 is TGTGCCAGCAGAAGCCTCCGCTCAACCTACAATGAGCAGTTCTTC. V usage is TRBV25-1 and J usage is TRBJ2-1; D gene unclear. CDR3 length equals 15 residues. The germline V and J ends were trimmed by 6 bases and 2 bases, with 14 bases remaining between them. Germline V gene sequence: CDR1 MGHDK, CDR2 SYGVNS.

Notes on this clone: This likely came from a read error, as a far larger clone is one base away. V gene TRBV7-6 combines with J gene TRBJ2-7; D is possibly TRBD1 (5 bases). Germline CDR1 is SGHVS and CDR2 is FNYEAQ. V was shortened by 3 bases and J by 5 bases, with 11 bases between the two germline ends. The CDR3 extends over 13 amino acids. CDR3 amino acids: CASSFAKGDEQYF. In DNA form, the CDR3 reads TGTGCCAGCAGCTTCGCTAAAGGGGACGAGCAGTACTTC. The whole variable domain, filled in from reference TRBV7-6 and TRBJ2-7, reads GAGVSQSPRYKVTKRGQDVALRCDPISGHVSLYWYRQALGQGPEFLTYFNYEAQQDKSGLPNDRFSAERPEGSISTLTIQRTEQRDSAMYRCASSFAKGDEQYFGPGTRLTVT.

This clone was picked up a small number of times. Within the sample, other DNA sequences also encode this same CDR3. The chain employs TRBV7-2 and TRBJ2-3; TRBD1 or TRBD2 may be the D gene (6 bases each). The V gene lost 1 base and the J gene lost 0 bases, with 8 bases spanning the gap. This CDR3 is 15 amino acids long. CDR1 and CDR2 (germline): SGHTA, FQGNSA. The CDR3 sequence is CASSLVGGSTDTQYF. Written as DNA, the CDR3 is TGTGCCAGCAGCTTAGTAGGGGGGAGCACAGATACGCAGTATTTT.

Points on this clone: This same CDR3 is encoded by further DNA sequences in the sample. The J gene is TRBJ2-7, the V gene TRBV18; D perhaps matches TRBD2 (6 bases). Trimming shortened V by 4 bases and J by 3 bases, and 22 bases separated the two germline ends. Germline V CDR1 and CDR2: KGHSH, LQKENI. This CDR3 is built from 17 residues. CDR3 in DNA: TGTGCCAGCTCACTACAACTAGCAGGTCGGAGCATCTACGAGCAGTACTTC. Translating it yields CASSLQLAGRSIYEQYF.

This clone was recorded at least ten times. The chain is built from TRBV18 and TRBJ2-7, with D perhaps TRBD2 (5 bases). The CDR3 has 14 residues. V dropped 5 bases and J dropped 7 bases, with 18 bases sitting between them. CDR1 KGHSH and CDR2 LQKENI come from the germline V gene. Here the CDR3 DNA reads TGTGCCAGCTCAGTCACTAGTCCCGCAATAGAGCAGTACTTC. Translating gives CASSVTSPAIEQYF.

The chain recombines TRBV30 with TRBJ2-5, with 7 bases aligning to TRBD1. Unmatched junction bases numbered 14, after V lost 2 bases and J lost 2 bases. This CDR3 is built from 17 residues. CDR1 GTSNPN and CDR2 SVGIG come from the germline V gene (reference sequence). CDR3 region: CAWSPLRGQVVQETQYF. The CDR3 coding sequence is TGTGCCTGGAGTCCACTAAGGGGGCAGGTCGTGCAAGAGACCCAGTACTTC.

This clone occurred a few times. The rearrangement links TRBV4-1 to TRBJ2-1; 9 bases are a match to TRBD2. J gave up 6 bases and V 0 bases, and 6 bases lay outside the gene matches. The CDR3 contains 16 residues. CDR1 and CDR2 (germline): MGHRA, YSYEKL. This CDR3 is CASSQERLAGFNEQFF. In DNA form, the CDR3 reads TGCGCCAGCAGCCAAGAACGGCTAGCGGGGTTCAATGAGCAGTTCTTC.

The chain couples TRBV29-1 to TRBJ1-1; 10 bases are shared with TRBD1. The CDR3 extends over 16 amino acids. Germline-derived CDR1 and CDR2 are SQVTM and ANQGSEA. With V trimmed by 6 bases and J by 4 bases, 14 bases remained unmatched. The CDR3 nucleotides read TGCAGCGTCACCAGCCGGGACAGGGGATGGAGCACTGAAGCTTTCTTT. This sequence encodes CSVTSRDRGWSTEAFF.

The chain joins TRBV4-1 to TRBJ1-5; D gene unclear. CDR1 MGHRA and CDR2 YSYEKL come from the germline V gene. V was shortened by 0 bases and J by 9 bases, with 12 bases between the two germline ends. This CDR3 has 14 amino acids. The CDR3 sequence is CASSQDLWPRPQHF. Here the CDR3 DNA reads TGCGCCAGCAGCCAAGATTTATGGCCCAGGCCCCAGCATTTT.

V and J are TRBV27 and TRBJ2-5; D is ambiguous. The CDR3 is 14 residues long. V lost 5 bases and J 6 bases, leaving 16 bases between the germline ends. Germline V gives CDR1 MNHEY, CDR2 SMNVEV (reference sequence). The CDR3 loop reads CASSAGWGLQTQYF. The DNA for the CDR3 is TGTGCCAGCAGTGCCGGTTGGGGTTTGCAGACCCAGTACTTC.

The chain joins TRBV30 to TRBJ2-7; a weak D match, TRBD1 (5 bases). The CDR3 length is 13 residues. CDR1 GTSNPN and CDR2 SVGIG come from the germline V gene (reference sequence). The germline V and J ends were trimmed by 3 bases and 4 bases, with 13 bases remaining between them. The CDR3, as DNA: TGTGCCTGGAGGTTAGGGGCAGGGTACGAGCAGTACTTC. Translation: CAWRLGAGYEQYF.

This clone has a handful of counts. The chain joins TRBV7-9 to TRBJ1-2; D is uncertain. The CDR3 consists of 12 residues. Looked up from germline, CDR1 is SEHNR and CDR2 is FQNEAQ (reference sequence). Trimming removed 5 bases at V and 8 bases at J, with 12 bases between. CDR3 protein: CASSPSGRGYTF. CDR3 DNA: TGTGCCAGCAGCCCGAGTGGCCGAGGCTACACCTTC.

Only a few counts were recorded for this clone. The rearrangement links TRBV7-9 to TRBJ1-4, with a weak D call TRBD1 (5 bases). The CDR3 consists of 15 residues. The ends were cut back, 2 bases at V and 4 bases at J, with 11 bases in the middle. The V gene's germline CDR1 is SEHNR and CDR2 FQNEAQ (reference sequence). CDR3 DNA sequence: TGTGCCAGCAGCTTAAGTCGGGGACGTAATGAAAAACTGTTTTTT. Protein product: CASSLSRGRNEKLFF.